The rows below give T cell receptor beta chains drawn from one sample of a study of radiation and T cells in renal cell carcinoma. Data came from immunoSEQ multiplex PCR; TCRdb stores just in-frame clones and leaves some out. The sample has approximately 86,000 clones; 85% are singletons. The specimen was blood, collected from a patient whose treatment included radiotherapy and nephrectomy. The receptors originated from a man aged 50 or older with renal cell carcinoma. The CDR3 runs from the conserved cysteine through the conserved F or W. D genes are given only for firm matches. Only part of the rows carry a size: once, few, many, or a class if the clone is expanded.

TRBV7-2	.	14	TRBJ2-7	.	CASSLGQYSYEQYF	TGTGCCAGCAGCTTAGGGCAGTACTCCTACGAGCAGTACTTC
TRBV4-3	once	14	TRBJ2-2	TRBD2	CASSQRGGTGELFF	TGCGCCAGCAGCCAACGGGGGGGAACCGGGGAGCTGTTTTTT
TRBV5-1	.	13	TRBJ1-1	.	CASSLVFNTEAFF	TGCGCCAGCAGCTTGGTTTTCAACACTGAAGCTTTCTTT
TRBV5-8	once	16	TRBJ2-1	.	CASSFTGLPNFNEQFF	TGTGCCAGCAGCTTTACCGGACTTCCAAATTTTAATGAGCAGTTCTTC
TRBV2	.	15	TRBJ2-5	TRBD2	CASTGGLARAETQYF	TGTGCCAGCACGGGAGGACTAGCCCGAGCAGAGACCCAGTACTTC
TRBV7-9	.	15	TRBJ1-2	TRBD1	CASSHAGTGSYGYTF	TGTGCCAGCAGCCACGCCGGGACAGGGAGCTATGGCTACACCTTC
TRBV4-1	.	17	TRBJ2-2	.	CASSQLDLLLYTGELFF	TGCGCCAGCAGCCAACTTGACCTCCTGTTGTACACCGGGGAGCTGTTTTTT
TRBV29-1	.	16	TRBJ2-1	.	CSVDLLSRVRYNEQFF	TGCAGCGTTGACCTATTAAGCAGGGTTCGCTACAATGAGCAGTTCTTC
TRBV5-1	.	15	TRBJ2-3	.	CASRPGYREIDTQYF	TGCGCCAGCAGGCCGGGGTACAGGGAGATAGATACGCAGTATTTT
TRBV10-1	.	13	TRBJ2-2	.	CASSDHNTGELFF	TGCGCCAGCAGTGACCACAACACCGGGGAGCTGTTTTTT
TRBV29-1	.	12	TRBJ1-2	.	CSVDGGGYGYTF	TGCAGCGTTGACGGGGGGGGTTATGGCTACACCTTC
TRBV11-2	.	16	TRBJ1-1	.	CASSNPRRAGGTEAFF	TGTGCCAGCAGCAACCCCAGGAGGGCCGGGGGGACTGAAGCTTTCTTT
TRBV7-9	few	13	TRBJ1-6	.	CASSLTDNSPLHF	TGTGCCAGCAGCTTGACAGATAACTCACCCCTCCACTTT
TRBV18	.	15	TRBJ2-1	.	CASSPPGLVYNEQFF	TGTGCCAGCTCACCACCTGGCCTAGTCTACAATGAGCAGTTCTTC
TRBV6-6	.	15	TRBJ1-1	TRBD1	CASSYSTGWGTEAFF	TGTGCCAGCAGTTACTCGACAGGGTGGGGCACTGAAGCTTTCTTT
TRBV5-1	.	16	TRBJ2-7	.	CASSLGGSDSLYEQYF	TGCGCCAGCAGCTTGGGGGGGTCTGACAGCCTCTACGAGCAGTACTTC
TRBV4-3	.	15	TRBJ1-6	.	CASSRLGAENSPLHF	TGCGCCAGCAGCCGATTAGGGGCGGAGAATTCACCCCTCCACTTT
TRBV30	.	15	TRBJ2-3	.	CAWTIGGDVTDTQYF	TGTGCCTGGACGATCGGGGGAGACGTCACAGATACGCAGTATTTT
TRBV14	few	15	TRBJ2-3	.	CASSQDPEGADTQYF	TGTGCCAGCAGCCAAGATCCCGAAGGCGCAGATACGCAGTATTTT
TRBV5-5	.	13	TRBJ2-5	.	CASSLIAAETQYF	TGTGCCAGCAGCTTGATAGCTGCGGAGACCCAGTACTTC
TRBV7-9	.	14	TRBJ1-1	TRBD1	CASSVTTGIAEAFF	TGTGCCAGCAGTGTGACGACAGGGATCGCTGAAGCTTTCTTT
TRBV6-5	.	13	TRBJ1-2	TRBD1	CASSTPGTGGYTF	TGTGCCAGCAGTACGCCAGGGACAGGAGGCTACACCTTC
TRBV6-1	.	15	TRBJ2-1	.	CASSEFAGSFNEQFF	TGTGCCAGCAGTGAATTCGCGGGCTCTTTCAATGAGCAGTTCTTC
TRBV30	.	12	TRBJ2-7	.	CASGTGGGEQYF	TGTGCTTCCGGGACTGGTGGTGGAGAGCAGTACTTC
TRBV18	.	15	TRBJ1-1	.	CASSSTGAVDTEAFF	TGTGCCAGCTCATCTACCGGTGCCGTCGACACTGAAGCTTTCTTT
TRBV5-5	.	15	TRBJ2-7	.	CASSLAVGRSGEQYF	TGTGCCAGCAGCTTGGCCGTGGGGCGAAGTGGTGAGCAGTACTTC
TRBV7-9	.	12	TRBJ1-4	.	CASSPPQGKLFF	TGTGCCAGCAGCCCGCCCCAGGGGAAACTGTTTTTT
TRBV7-9	.	16	TRBJ2-2	TRBD1	CASSYGTGRTGEELFF	TGTGCCAGCAGCTACGGGACAGGGAGGACTGGGGAGGAGCTGTTTTTT
TRBV7-7	.	15	TRBJ1-3	TRBD1	CASSFGQGSGNTIYF	TGTGCTAGCAGCTTCGGACAGGGCTCTGGAAACACCATATATTTT
TRBV5-4	once	15	TRBJ2-7	TRBD1	CASSSDRGVSYEQYF	TGTGCCAGCAGCTCGGACAGGGGAGTATCCTACGAGCAGTACTTC
TRBV6-6	.	14	TRBJ1-6	.	CASNRRGGDSPLHF	TGTGCCAGCAATAGAAGGGGGGGGGATTCACCCCTCCACTTT
TRBV27	.	13	TRBJ1-2	TRBD1	CASGSNRGNGYTF	TGTGCCAGCGGTTCGAACAGGGGAAATGGCTACACCTTC
TRBV5-1	.	14	TRBJ2-7	.	CASSFQDRAYEQYF	TGCGCCAGCAGCTTTCAAGACAGAGCATACGAGCAGTACTTC
TRBV7-3	.	15	TRBJ1-1	TRBD1	CASSDQGAQYTEAFF	TGTGCCAGCAGCGATCAGGGGGCGCAGTACACTGAAGCTTTCTTT
TRBV4-3	.	16	TRBJ2-2	.	CASSRSDTINTGELFF	TGCGCCAGCAGCCGCTCAGACACTATCAACACCGGGGAGCTGTTTTTT
TRBV7-8	.	15	TRBJ1-1	.	CASSLSAGVNTEAFF	TGTGCCAGCAGCTTATCGGCAGGAGTGAACACTGAAGCTTTCTTT
TRBV7-9	.	14	TRBJ1-5	.	CASSPWDGNQPQHF	TGTGCCAGCAGCCCATGGGACGGCAATCAGCCCCAGCATTTT
TRBV6-6	.	15	TRBJ2-1	TRBD2	CASSYQAGGPNEQFF	TGTGCCAGCAGTTACCAAGCGGGAGGGCCTAATGAGCAGTTCTTC
TRBV6-5	.	13	TRBJ1-5	.	CASSLGRMQPQHF	TGTGCCAGCAGTTTGGGCAGAATGCAGCCCCAGCATTTT
TRBV19	.	13	TRBJ1-1	.	CASSTLRDTEAFF	TGTGCCAGTAGTACTCTACGGGACACTGAAGCTTTCTTT
TRBV4-1	.	15	TRBJ2-3	.	CASSQYGLPTDTQYF	TGCGCCAGCAGCCAATACGGCCTTCCCACAGATACGCAGTATTTT
TRBV29-1	.	14	TRBJ2-3	.	CSVERGLGTDTQYF	TGCAGCGTTGAACGGGGGCTGGGCACAGATACGCAGTATTTT
TRBV5-1	.	16	TRBJ2-5	TRBD2	CASSLRTSGDEETQYF	TGCGCCAGCAGCTTGAGAACTAGCGGGGACGAAGAGACCCAGTACTTC
TRBV5-4	.	13	TRBJ1-1	TRBD1	CASSFRGGAWTFF	TGTGCCAGCAGCTTTCGAGGGGGCGCCTGGACTTTCTTT
TRBV27	.	18	TRBJ2-3	.	CASSSNLGGGGITDTQYF	TGTGCCAGCAGTTCCAACCTGGGGGGAGGGGGCATAACAGATACGCAGTATTTT
TRBV19	.	15	TRBJ1-2	.	CASSIDGFVNYGYTF	TGTGCCAGTAGTATTGATGGATTCGTGAACTATGGCTACACCTTC
TRBV28	few	13	TRBJ1-2	.	CASSLDLNYGYTF	TGTGCCAGCAGTTTAGACTTGAACTATGGCTACACCTTC
TRBV9	once	16	TRBJ2-1	TRBD2	CASSVLLADSYNEQFF	TGTGCCAGCAGCGTCCTACTAGCGGACTCCTACAATGAGCAGTTCTTC
TRBV5-1	.	14	TRBJ2-7	.	CASSLVSAPYEQYF	TGCGCCAGCAGCTTGGTCAGCGCTCCCTACGAGCAGTACTTC
TRBV6-6	.	16	TRBJ1-1	TRBD1	CASSPGTGGWGTEAFF	TGTGCCAGCAGTCCCGGGACAGGGGGTTGGGGCACTGAAGCTTTCTTT